Listed below are T cell receptor beta chains from one sample, sequenced in a study of T cells in Graves' hyperthyroidism and ophthalmopathy. One entry per CDR3 protein, called by TCRdb with MiXCR from the multiplex PCR reads. The sample carries approximately 250,000 distinct CDR3 sequences, about 24% recorded once. The sample comprised blood. All receptors come from a middle-aged woman with Graves' ophthalmopathy. The CDR3 runs from the conserved cysteine through the conserved F or W. The D gene is left open where the match is weak. Expanded clones are given a class, and other clones once, few, many or no size at all.

V: TRBV12-3/TRBV12-4
D: TRBD2
size: many
J: TRBJ2-7
DNA: TGTGCCAGCAGACGTGAGGGACTAGCGGGATCCGACGAGCAGTACTTC
CDR3: CASRREGLAGSDEQYF

V: TRBV12-3/TRBV12-4
D: NA
size: NA
J: TRBJ1-1
DNA: TGTGCCAGCAGTTTCGACAGAGGAGGGTCTGAAGCTTTCTTT
CDR3: CASSFDRGGSEAFF

V: TRBV3-1
D: NA
size: few
J: TRBJ1-1
DNA: TGTGCCAGCAGCCAATTCAGGATTAACACTGAAGCTTTCTTT
CDR3: CASSQFRINTEAFF

V: TRBV5-1
D: NA
size: many
J: TRBJ1-1
DNA: TGCGCCAGCAGCTGGGGGGACGATGAAGCTTTCTTT
CDR3: CASSWGDDEAFF

V: TRBV6-5
D: NA
size: many
J: TRBJ2-7
DNA: TGTGCCAGCAGTTACTCCGGCCAATACGAGCAGTACTTC
CDR3: CASSYSGQYEQYF

V: TRBV19
D: NA
size: many
J: TRBJ2-7
DNA: TGTGCCAGTGGTCGCCAGGGTAGCGGTATCCACGAGCAGTACTTC
CDR3: CASGRQGSGIHEQYF

V: TRBV27
D: TRBD1
size: many
J: TRBJ2-7
DNA: TGTGCCAGCAGCCCTTACATCAGACAGGGGATGTCCTACGAGCAGTACTTC
CDR3: CASSPYIRQGMSYEQYF

V: TRBV2
D: NA
size: NA
J: TRBJ2-5
DNA: TGTGCCAGCAGTGAACAGGGATCTACCGGAGAGACCCAGTACTTC
CDR3: CASSEQGSTGETQYF

V: TRBV6-1
D: NA
size: NA
J: TRBJ2-7
DNA: TGTGCCAGCAGAAAAGCTCGGGACACCCCGAGCTACGAGCAGTACTTC
CDR3: CASRKARDTPSYEQYF

V: TRBV28
D: TRBD1
size: many
J: TRBJ1-5
DNA: TGTGCCAGCAGTTCGGCGACAGGGGATTATGGCAATCAGCCCCAGCATTTT
CDR3: CASSSATGDYGNQPQHF

V: TRBV20-1
D: TRBD2
size: many
J: TRBJ2-2
DNA: TGCAGTGCTAGAATCGTGGCTAGCGGGAACACCGGGGAGCTGTTTTTT
CDR3: CSARIVASGNTGELFF

V: TRBV11-1
D: TRBD2
size: NA
J: TRBJ2-2
DNA: TGTGCCAGCAGCTCCGATACTAGCGACCTGAACACCGGGGAGCTGTTTTTT
CDR3: CASSSDTSDLNTGELFF

V: TRBV4-1
D: TRBD2
size: few
J: TRBJ2-5
DNA: TGCGCCAGCAGCCAGCAGACTAGCGGGAGTGCGCAAGAGACCCAGTACTTC
CDR3: CASSQQTSGSAQETQYF

V: TRBV15
D: TRBD2
size: many
J: TRBJ2-7
DNA: TGTGCCACCAGCAGAGAAGGAGGTTGGCAGGGAGGGACGGAGCAGTACTTC
CDR3: CATSREGGWQGGTEQYF

V: TRBV19
D: TRBD1
size: many
J: TRBJ1-2
DNA: TGTGCCAGCACAAGACAGGGCCGTAAGGATGGCTACACCTTC
CDR3: CASTRQGRKDGYTF

V: TRBV12-3/TRBV12-4
D: NA
size: NA
J: TRBJ2-5
DNA: TGTGCCAGCACCTTGATGTGGCCGGGGACCCAGTACTTC
CDR3: CASTLMWPGTQYF

V: TRBV25-1
D: NA
size: many
J: TRBJ1-2
DNA: TGTGCCAGCAGTGAATGGGCCTATGGCTACACCTTC
CDR3: CASSEWAYGYTF

V: TRBV6-5
D: NA
size: many
J: TRBJ1-1
DNA: TGTGCCAGCACCCCGATTGGGGGAGAAACTGAAGCTTTCTTT
CDR3: CASTPIGGETEAFF

V: TRBV27
D: NA
size: few
J: TRBJ2-7
DNA: TGTGCCAGCAGCTCTCCGGATGGGGGAGTAGGCAACGAGCAGTACTTC
CDR3: CASSSPDGGVGNEQYF

V: TRBV20-1
D: NA
size: many
J: TRBJ2-7
DNA: TGCAGTGCGGAACCGACAGTTAACTCCTACGAGCAGTACTTC
CDR3: CSAEPTVNSYEQYF

V: TRBV5-1
D: NA
size: many
J: TRBJ1-1
DNA: TGCGCCAGCAGCCCATTCCCGGGGAACACTGAAGCTTTCTTT
CDR3: CASSPFPGNTEAFF

V: TRBV12-5
D: TRBD2
size: many
J: TRBJ2-7
DNA: TGTGCTAGTGGTCCGGGGGGGTACGAGCAGTACTTC
CDR3: CASGPGGYEQYF

V: TRBV6-5
D: NA
size: many
J: TRBJ1-5
DNA: TGTGCCAGCAGTTACAGGGGGGGCCATCAGCCCCAGCATTTT
CDR3: CASSYRGGHQPQHF

V: TRBV28
D: NA
size: NA
J: TRBJ1-1
DNA: TGTGCCAGCAGGCAAACCCCAGGGAAGGCTGAAGCTTTCTTT
CDR3: CASRQTPGKAEAFF

V: TRBV28
D: TRBD1
size: many
J: TRBJ1-5
DNA: TGTGCCAGCAGATCCAAGACAGGGAGCAATCAGCCCCAGCATTTT
CDR3: CASRSKTGSNQPQHF

V: TRBV6-5
D: NA
size: many
J: TRBJ2-7
DNA: TGTGCCAGCAGTTACAATGAACGCGGGGAGCAGTACTTC
CDR3: CASSYNERGEQYF

V: TRBV6-4
D: NA
size: many
J: TRBJ1-2
DNA: TGTGCCAGCACCCTCCCCCCGCCCGACAGCCCTAACTATGGCTACACCTTC
CDR3: CASTLPPPDSPNYGYTF

V: TRBV5-6
D: NA
size: few
J: TRBJ2-5
DNA: TGTGCCAGCAGCTCTCCTACTAGGAACTACCAAGAGACCCAGTACTTC
CDR3: CASSSPTRNYQETQYF

V: TRBV7-8
D: NA
size: many
J: TRBJ1-3
DNA: TGTGCCAGCAGCTTATCCCGCTCTGGAAACACCATATATTTT
CDR3: CASSLSRSGNTIYF

V: TRBV20-1
D: TRBD1
size: many
J: TRBJ1-5
DNA: TGCAGTGCTACGGACAGGGAAAGCCCCAACCAGCCCCAGCATTTT
CDR3: CSATDRESPNQPQHF

V: TRBV6-5
D: NA
size: once
J: TRBJ1-5
DNA: TGTGCCAGCAGTTACACGGGACGGGGCAATCAGCCCCAGCATTTT
CDR3: CASSYTGRGNQPQHF

V: TRBV6-4
D: NA
size: NA
J: TRBJ1-1
DNA: TGTGCCGCCCGTGGGAACACTGAAGCTTTCTTT
CDR3: CAARGNTEAFF

V: TRBV27
D: TRBD2
size: many
J: TRBJ2-7
DNA: TGTGCCAGCAGTAACCTACTAGCGGGAGGGCCGCTCGAGCAGTACTTC
CDR3: CASSNLLAGGPLEQYF

V: TRBV27
D: NA
size: many
J: TRBJ2-7
DNA: TGTGCCAGCAGTTTAGGCCCCTCCTACGAGCAGTACTTC
CDR3: CASSLGPSYEQYF

V: TRBV2
D: TRBD1
size: many
J: TRBJ1-2
DNA: TGTGCCAGCAGCCTGGGACAGGGTAGCTACACCTTC
CDR3: CASSLGQGSYTF

V: TRBV20-1
D: TRBD1
size: NA
J: TRBJ2-7
DNA: TGCAGTGCTAGAGAAGGGACAGCTTCCTACGAGCAGTACTTC
CDR3: CSAREGTASYEQYF

V: TRBV28
D: TRBD2
size: many
J: TRBJ2-7
DNA: TGTGCCAGCAGCCCCGGGACTAGTGCTACCTACGAGCAGTACTTC
CDR3: CASSPGTSATYEQYF

V: TRBV28
D: NA
size: many
J: TRBJ2-7
DNA: TGTGCCAGCAGTCCTTCGTACTACGAGCAGTACTTC
CDR3: CASSPSYYEQYF

V: TRBV6-5
D: NA
size: NA
J: TRBJ1-1
DNA: TGTGCCAGCAGTTTGGGTGAGAGCACTGAAGCTTTCTTT
CDR3: CASSLGESTEAFF

V: TRBV13
D: TRBD1
size: many
J: TRBJ1-1
DNA: TGTGCCAGCAACCGGCCGGGACAGGGCGCTGAAGCTTTCTTT
CDR3: CASNRPGQGAEAFF

V: TRBV5-1
D: NA
size: many
J: TRBJ1-2
DNA: TGCGCCAGCAGCTACGCAGCTAACTATGGCTACACCTTC
CDR3: CASSYAANYGYTF

V: TRBV3-1
D: NA
size: NA
J: TRBJ2-2
DNA: TGTGCCAGCAGCCAAGCTGGTGGCACCGGGGAGCTGTTTTTT
CDR3: CASSQAGGTGELFF

V: TRBV6-1
D: NA
size: few
J: TRBJ1-5
DNA: TGTGCCAGCAGTGAGGCAACCCCCCGGAATCAGCCCCAGCATTTT
CDR3: CASSEATPRNQPQHF

V: TRBV3-1
D: NA
size: NA
J: TRBJ2-7
DNA: TGTGCCAGCAGCCAATCCCCCCCCTACGAGCAGTACTTC
CDR3: CASSQSPPYEQYF

V: TRBV28
D: NA
size: NA
J: TRBJ1-1
DNA: TGTGCCAGCTCTTCCTGGGACCTCCTCAGCATGAACACTGAAGCTTTCTTT
CDR3: CASSSWDLLSMNTEAFF

V: TRBV9
D: NA
size: many
J: TRBJ2-2
DNA: TGTGCCAGCAGCGTAGAATCAAGCCGTACCGGGGAGCTGTTTTTT
CDR3: CASSVESSRTGELFF

V: TRBV3-1
D: NA
size: NA
J: TRBJ2-2
DNA: TGTGCCAGCAGCCAAGTCACCGGGGAGCTGTTTTTT
CDR3: CASSQVTGELFF

V: TRBV6-1
D: TRBD1
size: NA
J: TRBJ1-2
DNA: TGTGCCAGCAGCCGGGACAGATACTATGGCTACACCTTC
CDR3: CASSRDRYYGYTF

V: TRBV30
D: NA
size: many
J: TRBJ1-6
DNA: TGTGCCTGGCAATCGACCTACAGGAATTCACCCCTCCACTTT
CDR3: CAWQSTYRNSPLHF

V: TRBV3-1
D: TRBD2
size: many
J: TRBJ2-7
DNA: TGTGCCAGCAGCGACTCCGGGACTAGCGAGCACTCCTACGAGCAGTACTTC
CDR3: CASSDSGTSEHSYEQYF

V: TRBV11-2
D: TRBD1
size: many
J: TRBJ1-2
DNA: TGTGCCAGCAGCTTAGATCGCGGGACAGGTCTGAGAGACTTC
CDR3: CASSLDRGTGLRDF

V: TRBV13
D: TRBD1
size: many
J: TRBJ1-3
DNA: TGTGCCAGCAGCCCGGGACAGACGGGAAACACCATATATTTT
CDR3: CASSPGQTGNTIYF

V: TRBV7-9
D: TRBD1
size: few
J: TRBJ1-1
DNA: TGTGCCAGCAGCTTAGGACAGGGTGGTGTGGCTGAAGCTTTCTTT
CDR3: CASSLGQGGVAEAFF

V: TRBV6-1
D: NA
size: many
J: TRBJ2-7
DNA: TGTGCCAGCAGTGAAGAGCTGGTCTACGAGCAGTACTTC
CDR3: CASSEELVYEQYF

V: TRBV6-5
D: NA
size: many
J: TRBJ1-1
DNA: TGTGCCAGCAGCTCCCTCGGGTGGAACACTGAAGCTTTCTTT
CDR3: CASSSLGWNTEAFF

V: TRBV6-5
D: TRBD2
size: many
J: TRBJ2-2
DNA: TGTGCCAGCAGTTACCGGTTAGCGGGAATTAGCGGGGAGCTGTTTTTT
CDR3: CASSYRLAGISGELFF

V: TRBV2
D: TRBD2
size: NA
J: TRBJ2-7
DNA: TGTGCCAGCAGTCCCAGGACTAGCGGGACCCATTACGAGCAGTACTTC
CDR3: CASSPRTSGTHYEQYF